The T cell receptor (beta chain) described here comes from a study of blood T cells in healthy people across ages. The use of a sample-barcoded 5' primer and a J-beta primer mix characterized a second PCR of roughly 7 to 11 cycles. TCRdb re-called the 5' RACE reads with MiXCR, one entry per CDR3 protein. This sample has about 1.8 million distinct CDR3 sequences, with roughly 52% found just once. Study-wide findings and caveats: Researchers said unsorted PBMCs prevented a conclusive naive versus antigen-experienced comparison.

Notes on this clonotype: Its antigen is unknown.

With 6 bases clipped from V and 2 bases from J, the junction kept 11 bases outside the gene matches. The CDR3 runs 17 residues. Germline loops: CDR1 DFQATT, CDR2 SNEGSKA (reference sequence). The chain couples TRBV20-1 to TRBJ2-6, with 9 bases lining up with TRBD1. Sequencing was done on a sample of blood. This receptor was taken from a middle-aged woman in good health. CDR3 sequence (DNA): TGCAGTGCCAGTGGACAGGGGATTCTCGCTGGGGCCAACGTCCTGACTTTC. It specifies CSASGQGILAGANVLTF.